Below are 30 T cell receptor beta chains sequenced from a single sample in a study of CD8+ T cells in alopecia areata. As the sequencing template, cDNA was produced by extracting RNA and reverse transcribing it. Sequenced by immunoSEQ multiplex PCR; TCRdb stores in-frame clones only, minus some. The table includes 150,000 to 200,000 clones, 50% to 70% detected once. The treatment here: oral pan-JAK inhibitor, 5-10 mg twice daily. Material: CD4+ T cells sorted from blood, obtained between weeks 47 and 50, from a patient treated with tofacitinib. These receptors were collected from a human donor with alopecia areata.

The CDR3 DNA reads TGCGCCAGCAGCCAAGATGCAGGGCCTTACGAGCAGTACTTC. Translating gives CASSQDAGPYEQYF. This chain connects TRBV4-3 to TRBJ2-7; TRBD1 is a possible D gene (5 bases). Per the germline V gene, CDR1 is LGHNA and CDR2 is YSLEER. V dropped 0 bases and J dropped 4 bases, with 10 bases sitting between them. The CDR3 has 14 amino acids.

This clone was seen only a few times. The rearrangement uses TRBV6-6 and TRBJ2-7; D remains unclear. Germline assignment: CDR1 MNHNY and CDR2 SVGAGI (reference sequence). The CDR3 covers 13 residues. The germline V and J ends were trimmed by 5 bases and 1 base, with 9 bases remaining between them. The CDR3 DNA reads TGTGCCAGCAGTCCTTCGGGTTCCTACGAGCAGTACTTC. Translation gives CASSPSGSYEQYF.

The chain has TRBV15 and TRBJ1-1; a possible D gene is TRBD1 (5 bases). The CDR3 has 15 amino acids. The germline V and J ends were trimmed by 4 bases and 5 bases, with 17 bases remaining between them. Germline V CDR1 and CDR2: LNHNV, YYDKDF (reference sequence). This CDR3 is CATSTGGGIRTEAFF. The CDR3, as DNA: TGTGCCACCAGCACCGGGGGGGGGATTCGTACTGAAGCTTTCTTT.

This clone was observed a handful of times. The gene calls are TRBV29-1 and TRBJ2-3; D is unclear. V lost 2 bases and J lost 6, with 9 bases in between. The CDR3 extends over 12 amino acids. Germline V lookup: CDR1 SQVTM, CDR2 ANQGSEA. The CDR3 region is CSVETWYDTQYF. CDR3 nucleotide sequence: TGCAGCGTTGAAACGTGGTATGATACGCAGTATTTT.

CDR3 nucleotides: TGTGCCAGCCGCTTGTTGGGGACAGGGGGACGCCTGGATGGCTACACCTTC. This sequence encodes CASRLLGTGGRLDGYTF. The gene calls are TRBV19 and TRBJ1-2; 11 bases are shared with TRBD1. Germline CDR1 is LNHDA and CDR2 is SQIVND (reference sequence). This CDR3 is built from 17 residues. With V trimmed by 9 bases and J by 6 bases, 18 bases remained unmatched.

The rearrangement joins TRBV27 to TRBJ2-7, with D possibly TRBD2 on 7 matching bases. Germline CDR1 reads MNHEY; CDR2 reads SMNVEV (reference sequence). The CDR3 spans 14 residues. V lost 5 bases and J 6 bases, leaving 17 bases between the germline ends. CDR3 nucleotide sequence: TGTGCCAGCAGTAGGGGGGGGGCCGTTCCCGAGCAGTACTTC. Translation: CASSRGGAVPEQYF.

J is TRBJ2-4 and V is TRBV7-2; D ambiguous. Trimming cost V 1 base and J 5 bases, with 9 bases left between them. The CDR3 contains 14 residues. CDR1 SGHTA and CDR2 FQGNSA come from the germline V gene. CDR3 bases: TGTGCCAGCAGCTTAGTTGGCACCCAAAACATTCAGTACTTC. Translating gives CASSLVGTQNIQYF.

The chain joins TRBV7-2 to TRBJ1-2; a possible D gene is TRBD1 (5 bases). Germline V gives CDR1 SGHTA, CDR2 FQGNSA. The CDR3 has 13 amino acids. V was trimmed by 6 bases and J by 0 bases, leaving 8 bases between them. The CDR3 loop reads CASSDRTNYGYTF. The CDR3 DNA follows: TGTGCCAGCAGTGACAGAACTAACTATGGCTACACCTTC.

V gene TRBV7-6 combines with J gene TRBJ1-2, with D perhaps matching TRBD1 (5 bases). Trimming pared 6 bases from V and 4 bases from J, leaving 15 bases between. This CDR3 spans 14 amino acids. Germline loops: CDR1 SGHVS, CDR2 FNYEAQ. CDR3 protein: CASSPRAGSYGYTF. The CDR3, as DNA: TGTGCCAGCAGTCCCCGCGCAGGGAGCTATGGCTACACCTTC.

Worth noting for this clone: At one end, the junction sequence differs from germline, possibly due to a read error. The rearrangement joins TRBV30 to TRBJ1-2; no definite D call. Looked up from germline, CDR1 is GTSNPN and CDR2 is SVGIG (reference sequence). This CDR3 has 12 amino acids. CDR3 nucleotide sequence: TGTGCCTTGAGTAGAGCAGGCTATGGCTACACCTTC. Protein: CALSRAGYGYTF.

The chain recombines TRBV4-1 with TRBJ1-4, with 8 bases that match TRBD1. The CDR3 totals 16 residues. Germline V gene data show CDR1 as MGHRA and CDR2 as YSYEKL. The V segment lost 2 bases and the J segment 5 bases; nucleotides outside the gene matches: 7. This CDR3 reads CASSQFGQGRNEKLFF. The DNA of the CDR3 is TGCGCCAGCAGCCAATTCGGACAGGGCAGGAATGAAAAACTGTTTTTT.

The rearrangement links TRBV15 to TRBJ1-5, with D possibly being TRBD1 (5 bases). There are 13 residues in the CDR3. Trimming took 10 bases from V and 3 from J, leaving 13 bases between them. Germline lookup yields CDR1 LNHNV and CDR2 YYDKDF (reference sequence). The CDR3 sequence: CAIGTADNQPQHF. CDR3 DNA sequence: TGTGCCATTGGGACGGCTGACAATCAGCCCCAGCATTTT.

V gene TRBV4-3 combines with J gene TRBJ1-4; TRBD1 matches at 7 bases. Losses at the gene ends were 2 bases for V and 6 bases for J; bases not matched to a gene: 9. CDR3 length: 16 residues. Germline-derived CDR1 and CDR2 are LGHNA and YSLEER. CDR3 coding DNA: TGCGCCAGCAGCCAATCCGACAGGGAATTCTATGAAAAACTGTTTTTT. Its translation is CASSQSDREFYEKLFF.

The chain is built from TRBV5-6 and TRBJ2-6; D gene uncertain. The CDR3 is made up of 16 amino acids. The germline CDR1 and CDR2 sequences are SGHDT and YYEEEE. V lost 1 base, J lost 0 bases, and 8 bases lay in between. This CDR3 reads CASSLWAPSGANVLTF. CDR3 nucleotides: TGTGCCAGCAGCTTGTGGGCCCCCTCTGGGGCCAACGTCCTGACTTTC.

This chain connects TRBV25-1 to TRBJ2-3, with no clear D. The germline V gene has CDR1 MGHDK and CDR2 SYGVNS. The V end was cut by 4 bases, the J end by 0 bases, with 8 bases between. This CDR3 comprises 14 residues. Here the CDR3 DNA reads TGTGCCAGCAGTGTTTCCGGGAGCACAGATACGCAGTATTTT. This sequence encodes CASSVSGSTDTQYF.

In DNA, the CDR3 is TGCAGCGTTGAAGGGAAACTCACAGATACGCAGTATTTT. Protein product: CSVEGKLTDTQYF. The V call is TRBV29-1, the J call TRBJ2-3; no clear D gene. This CDR3 has 13 residues. Per germline, CDR1 SQVTM and CDR2 ANQGSEA. The V gene lost 1 base and the J gene lost 2 bases, with 7 bases spanning the gap.

In this sample, this clone turned up a few times. The chain links TRBV29-1 to TRBJ2-7; 10 nucleotides match TRBD2. The CDR3 is 17 residues long. V was pared by 3 bases and J by 0 bases, with 11 bases of the junction left unmatched. Germline V gene sequence: CDR1 SQVTM, CDR2 ANQGSEA. The CDR3 spells CSVDGLAGAKSSYEQYF. The CDR3 nucleotides read TGCAGCGTTGATGGTCTAGCGGGGGCCAAAAGCTCCTACGAGCAGTACTTC.

This sequence joins TRBV10-3 and TRBJ2-2; D uncertain. With 8 bases removed from V and 1 base from J, the gap between germline ends came to 5 bases. CDR3 length: 12 amino acids. Germline CDR1 reads ENHRY; CDR2 reads SYGVKD. CDR3 sequence (DNA): TGTGCCATCGGATGGAACACCGGGGAGCTGTTTTTT. As protein: CAIGWNTGELFF.

There are a few counts of this clone. The gene calls are TRBV30 and TRBJ1-1; 7 nucleotides match TRBD1. CDR1 and CDR2 (germline): GTSNPN, SVGIG (reference sequence). The CDR3 has 13 residues. With 5 bases clipped from V and 3 bases from J, the junction kept 6 bases outside the gene matches. The CDR3 DNA is TGTGCCTGGTTTGCGCAGGGGGACACTGAAGCTTTCTTT. This translates into CAWFAQGDTEAFF. Full variable domain (remainder filled in from reference TRBV30 and TRBJ1-1): SQTIHQWPATLVQPVGSPLSLECTVEGTSNPNLYWYRQAAGRGLQLLFYSVGIGQISSEVPQNLSASRPQDRQFILSSKKLLLSDSGFYLCAWFAQGDTEAFFGQGTRLTVV.

This chain joins TRBV7-2 and TRBJ2-5; D ambiguous. The CDR3 is 14 amino acids. The V end was cut by 5 bases, the J end by 1 base, with 11 bases between. Germline values: CDR1 SGHTA, CDR2 FQGNSA. The CDR3 loop reads CASSSDQTQETQYF. The CDR3 coding sequence is TGTGCCAGCAGCAGTGACCAGACCCAAGAGACCCAGTACTTC.

This chain connects TRBV29-1 to TRBJ2-5; TRBD2 is a possible D gene (6 bases). The CDR3 runs 19 residues. Trimming stripped 6 bases from V and 4 bases from J, with 33 bases between. The V gene's germline CDR1 is SQVTM and CDR2 ANQGSEA. The CDR3, as DNA: TGCAGCGTCGGGGGATGGTCGGTACCGGGGACCAGAGGTGGAGAGACCCAGTACTTC. This translates into CSVGGWSVPGTRGGETQYF.

There are a few counts of this clone. CDR3 sequence: CATVGTIYEQYF. CDR3 DNA sequence: TGTGCCACCGTCGGGACAATCTACGAGCAGTACTTC. This sequence joins TRBV15 and TRBJ2-7; D perhaps matches TRBD1 (6 bases). Trimming left V 8 bases short and J 3 bases short, with 11 bases between. Germline CDR1 and CDR2: LNHNV and YYDKDF (reference sequence). This CDR3 is built from 12 residues.

The chain employs TRBV7-9 and TRBJ1-1; no definite D call. The CDR3 has 13 amino acids. Trimming took off 2 bases at V and 1 base at J, with 5 bases between the two ends. Germline V gives CDR1 SEHNR, CDR2 FQNEAQ (reference sequence). CDR3 sequence (DNA): TGTGCCAGCAGCTTATTACCGAACACTGAAGCTTTCTTT. It encodes CASSLLPNTEAFF.

The gene calls are TRBV30 and TRBJ1-1; TRBD1 matches at 7 bases. The CDR3 runs 16 residues. V was pared by 0 bases and J by 1 base, with 8 bases of the junction left unmatched. Germline CDR1 GTSNPN, CDR2 SVGIG (reference sequence). In nucleotides, the CDR3 is TGTGCCTGGAGTGTAAATCTGGGACAGACGAACACTGAAGCTTTCTTT. As protein: CAWSVNLGQTNTEAFF.

V and J are TRBV19 and TRBJ1-2; D is ambiguous. The V gene lost 3 bases and the J gene lost 8 bases, with 13 bases spanning the gap. Germline V gene sequence: CDR1 LNHDA, CDR2 SQIVND (reference sequence). The CDR3 spans 13 residues. The CDR3 nucleotides read TGTGCCAGTAGTATCCAGCGGAACGTAGGCTACACCTTC. Its protein is CASSIQRNVGYTF.

The V gene is TRBV5-6, the J gene TRBJ2-1; D uncertain. The germline V gene encodes CDR1 SGHDT and CDR2 YYEEEE. This CDR3 has 12 amino acids. Trimming pared 0 bases from V and 10 bases from J, leaving 8 bases between. The CDR3: CASSLAIGEQFF. The CDR3 DNA is TGTGCCAGCAGCTTGGCCATTGGGGAGCAGTTCTTC.

The chain is built from TRBV27 and TRBJ2-2; D is unclear. The CDR3 is made up of 16 amino acids. Trimming left V 4 bases short and J 2 bases short, with 14 bases between. Germline CDR1 MNHEY, CDR2 SMNVEV (reference sequence). This chain's CDR3 is CASSSRAVRNTGELFF. The CDR3 coding sequence is TGTGCCAGCAGTTCTCGGGCAGTGAGAAACACCGGGGAGCTGTTTTTT.

The gene calls are TRBV30 and TRBJ2-1; no clear D gene. Per germline, CDR1 GTSNPN and CDR2 SVGIG (reference sequence). The germline V and J ends were trimmed by 5 bases and 3 bases, with 8 bases remaining between them. The CDR3 covers 12 residues. In DNA, the CDR3 is TGTGCCTGGGGACGCCGCTACAATGAGCAGTTCTTC. Encoded protein: CAWGRRYNEQFF.

Only one count was recorded for this clone. This chain joins TRBV4-3 and TRBJ2-5, with D unresolved. V lost 1 base and J 2 bases, leaving 14 bases between the germline ends. Germline V gives CDR1 LGHNA, CDR2 YSLEER. The CDR3 extends over 16 amino acids. The CDR3 loop is CASSQGLRMVQETQYF. CDR3 coding DNA: TGCGCCAGCAGCCAAGGTTTAAGGATGGTGCAAGAGACCCAGTACTTC.

The CDR3 DNA is TGCAGCGTTGAAGGCAGGGAGGGTTTTGGAGCTTTCTTT. It yields the protein CSVEGREGFGAFF. The genes are TRBV29-1 and TRBJ1-1, with a weak D call TRBD1 (5 bases). The CDR3 runs to 13 residues. Trimming removed 1 base at V and 10 bases at J, with 16 bases between. Germline CDR1 is SQVTM and CDR2 is ANQGSEA.